This TCR beta chain was profiled in a study of neoadjuvant anti-PD-1 for oral cavity cancer. The CDR3 extends over 14 amino acids. Germline V gene sequence: CDR1 LNHDA, CDR2 SQIVND (reference sequence). V was clipped by 3 bases and J by 2 bases, with 9 bases between them. Noted time point: after neoadjuvant nivolumab, at surgical resection. TCRdb's copy holds only in-frame clones and misses some; the assay was immunoSEQ multiplex PCR. Among 9,500 to 15,000 clones, roughly two thirds were seen once, and the ten largest hold 2% to 3%. This specimen was PBMCs, taken after nivolumab (anti-PD-1) treatment. The sequence derives from a person between 40 and 79 years old with oral cavity squamous cell carcinoma. This sequence joins TRBV19 and TRBJ2-3; TRBD1 is a possible D gene (6 bases). CDR3 loop: CASSIGQFTDTQYF. CDR3 DNA sequence: TGTGCCAGTAGTATCGGACAGTTCACAGATACGCAGTATTTT.